What follows is one T cell receptor (beta chain) and its context. Its matching antigen is unknown. Profiled with immunoSEQ multiplex PCR; TCRdb holds only in-frame clones, not every one. The sample lists approximately 2,300,000 clones, roughly 92% occurring once. The split of CD4+ cells yielded CD45RA+ naive and CD45RA-negative memory subsets. The data belong to a study of shared clonotypes between healthy human individuals. General study findings and limits: Specimens sampled were limited to blood, with tissue repertoires likely differing. The study found lower generation probabilities in non-shared clonotypes than in those shared by all four donors. A handful of donors shared about 5% of their naive CD4 clonotypes.

CDR1 is PRHDT and CDR2 is FYEKMQ in the germline V gene (reference sequence). This CDR3 comprises 17 residues. Trimming removed 3 bases at V and 3 bases at J, with 19 bases between. The V call is TRBV13, the J call TRBJ2-3; D is unclear. The receptor was derived from a man between 18 and 29 years old in good health. Some clones in this sample may be carry-over from other donors' samples. The sequenced material came from naive CD4+ T cells from PBMCs. The subset: CD45RA+ positively selected. The CDR3 nucleotides read TGTGCCAGCAGCTTGGATCGAGTCGGGCTAGGGACAGATACGCAGTATTTT. This translates into CASSLDRVGLGTDTQYF.